Following are 22 T cell receptor beta chains from one sample sequenced in a study of blood T cell repertoires in COVID-19. TCRdb's table, derived via immunoSEQ multiplex PCR, lists solely in-frame clones and lacks some. The table has about 120,000 clones, about 92% seen once. The sequenced sample consisted of peripheral blood. These receptors were obtained from a man aged 50-60 years with active COVID-19.

The J gene is TRBJ1-6, the V gene TRBV10-1, with D uncertain. This CDR3 region has 19 residues. Trimming took 5 bases from V and 4 from J, leaving 24 bases between them. Germline V lookup: CDR1 WNHNN, CDR2 SYGVQD (reference sequence). CDR3 sequence reads: CASSPDPRDPGGYNSPLHF. The CDR3 nucleotides are TGCGCCAGCAGTCCAGACCCGAGAGACCCTGGCGGGTATAATTCACCCCTCCACTTT.

The rearrangement joins TRBV5-1 to TRBJ2-1, with D perhaps TRBD1 (7 bases). CDR3 length equals 14 residues. With 0 bases removed from V and 8 bases from J, the gap between germline ends came to 12 bases. Germline V gives CDR1 SGHRS, CDR2 YFSETQ. The CDR3 nucleotides are TGCGCCAGCAGCTTGGCACAGGGGAGGCATGAGCAGTTCTTC. Protein product: CASSLAQGRHEQFF.

The chain joins TRBV6-5 to TRBJ2-6; D is possibly TRBD1 (5 bases). The germline V gene has CDR1 MNHEY and CDR2 SVGAGI. The CDR3 totals 14 residues. V was clipped by 10 bases and J by 5 bases, with 15 bases between them. The CDR3 bases are TGTGCCACGATGACAGACCTCTGGGCCAACGTCCTGACTTTC. Protein: CATMTDLWANVLTF.

The gene calls are TRBV14 and TRBJ1-1; D is undetermined. Germline V CDR1 and CDR2: SGHDN, FVKESK. The CDR3 consists of 16 residues. The germline V and J ends were trimmed by 1 base and 1 base, with 13 bases remaining between them. The CDR3: CASSQAIPGGNTEAFF. CDR3 in DNA: TGTGCCAGCAGCCAAGCGATCCCAGGAGGGAACACTGAAGCTTTCTTT.

The gene calls are TRBV2 and TRBJ1-1, with D perhaps matching TRBD1 (5 bases). V shed 7 bases and J shed 7 bases, with 19 bases lying between them. Germline CDR1 and CDR2: SNHLY and FYNNEI. This CDR3 is built from 14 residues. The DNA of the CDR3 is TGTGCCAGCACCTCGGGACGGACTACCAGTGAAGCTTTCTTT. This encodes CASTSGRTTSEAFF.

J is TRBJ1-5 and V is TRBV20-1; tentatively, D is TRBD1 (5 bases). Germline V gene sequence: CDR1 DFQATT, CDR2 SNEGSKA (reference sequence). The V end lost 3 bases, the J end lost 1 base, and 16 bases lay between the germline ends. This CDR3 region has 16 residues. This CDR3 is CSASDQGLRSNQPQHF. The CDR3 DNA reads TGCAGTGCTAGTGACCAGGGACTTCGGAGCAATCAGCCCCAGCATTTT.

This chain joins TRBV4-1 and TRBJ2-2, with 8 bases fitting TRBD1. Germline loops: CDR1 MGHRA, CDR2 YSYEKL. CDR3 length: 14 residues. The V segment lost 4 bases and the J segment 7 bases; nucleotides outside the gene matches: 5. CDR3 sequence reads: CASSPRGRGGELFF. DNA of the CDR3: TGCGCCAGCAGCCCCAGGGGGCGTGGCGGGGAGCTGTTTTTT.

This clone has more than one count but fewer than ten. The chain's CDR3 is CASSPRAGGRRNTEAFF. The CDR3 nucleotides read TGTGCCAGCAGCCCCCGGGCAGGGGGAAGGAGAAACACTGAAGCTTTCTTT. This rearrangement joins TRBV7-9 to TRBJ1-1; TRBD1 agrees at 7 bases. The CDR3 totals 17 residues. Germline V lookup: CDR1 SEHNR, CDR2 FQNEAQ (reference sequence). V lost 5 bases and J lost 2; bases outside the gene matches: 14.

The chain joins TRBV7-2 to TRBJ2-1, with D perhaps TRBD2 (5 bases). V lost 0 bases and J lost 3, with 9 bases in between. Germline CDR1 and CDR2: SGHTA and FQGNSA. This CDR3 is built from 15 residues. In DNA form, the CDR3 reads TGTGCCAGCAGCTTAGCCCTCCGGGACTACAATGAGCAGTTCTTC. Its translation: CASSLALRDYNEQFF.

The rearrangement joins TRBV11-2 to TRBJ1-2, with a possible D match to TRBD1 (6 bases). With 5 bases removed from V and 4 bases from J, the gap between germline ends came to 23 bases. CDR1 and CDR2 from the germline V gene are SGHAT and FQNNGV. CDR3 length equals 17 residues. The CDR3 DNA reads as TGTGCCAGCAGCCCTCGTGCACAGGGAAACGTACCCTATGGCTACACCTTC. Its protein product is CASSPRAQGNVPYGYTF.

The chain joins TRBV6-6 to TRBJ1-5, with TRBD1 matching 7 bases. Germline V gene lookup returns CDR1 MNHNY and CDR2 SVGAGI (reference sequence). The CDR3 contains 14 residues. V was pared by 2 bases and J by 5 bases, with 3 bases of the junction left unmatched. Written as DNA, the CDR3 is TGTGCCAGCAGTTACCGGGACAGAGATCAGCCCCAGCATTTT. Its protein is CASSYRDRDQPQHF.

The chain is built from TRBV3-1 (or the pseudogene TRBV3-2) and TRBJ2-5, with D perhaps matching TRBD2 (5 bases). The V and J ends lost 4 bases and 2 bases respectively, with 8 bases between them. The CDR3 totals 13 residues. CDR1 and CDR2 from the germline V gene are LGHDT and YNNKEL (reference sequence). CDR3 sequence: CASSPGLQETQYF. CDR3 DNA sequence: TGTGCCAGCAGCCCGGGATTACAAGAGACCCAGTACTTC.

J is TRBJ2-3 and V is TRBV11-2; TRBD2 matches at 10 bases. Germline V gives CDR1 SGHAT, CDR2 FQNNGV. V gave up 0 bases and J gave up 1 base; unmatched junction bases: 7. The CDR3 contains 18 residues. The DNA of the CDR3 is TGTGCCAGCAGCTTAGATCTAAATGGGACTAGCGGCACAGATACGCAGTATTTT. As protein: CASSLDLNGTSGTDTQYF.

The V gene is TRBV29-1, the J gene TRBJ2-5, with 8 bases identical to TRBD2. Losses at the gene ends were 7 bases for V and 4 bases for J; bases not matched to a gene: 8. This CDR3 is built from 13 residues. CDR1 SQVTM and CDR2 ANQGSEA come from the germline V gene. The CDR3 coding sequence is TGCAGCGGGGCGGGGGGCTCTTCAGAGACCCAGTACTTC. Translation: CSGAGGSSETQYF.

The chain is built from TRBV4-1 and TRBJ2-7; 8 bases are shared with TRBD2. The V gene's germline CDR1 is MGHRA and CDR2 YSYEKL. V was pared by 2 bases and J by 3 bases, with 6 bases of the junction left unmatched. The CDR3 is 15 residues long. CDR3 region: CASSQLTSAVYEQYF. CDR3 sequence (DNA): TGCGCCAGCAGCCAACTGACTAGCGCGGTCTACGAGCAGTACTTC.

The gene calls are TRBV5-1 and TRBJ2-1; 9 bases are a match to TRBD2. Germline V CDR1 and CDR2: SGHRS, YFSETQ. The CDR3 has 14 amino acids. V dropped 0 bases and J dropped 6; count of bases not matched to a gene: 1. As DNA, the CDR3 is TGCGCCAGCAGCTTGGTAGCGGGAGTCAATGAGCAGTTCTTC. It yields the protein CASSLVAGVNEQFF. The full variable domain, rest sourced from reference TRBV5-1 and TRBJ2-1, is KAGVTQTPRYLIKTRGQQVTLSCSPISGHRSVSWYQQTPGQGLQFLFEYFSETQRNKGNFPGRFSGRQFSNSRSEMNVSTLELGDSALYLCASSLVAGVNEQFFGPGTRLTVL.

The rearrangement joins TRBV27 to TRBJ1-5; no clear D gene. This CDR3 is 15 amino acids long. The germline V gene has CDR1 MNHEY and CDR2 SMNVEV (reference sequence). The germline V and J ends were trimmed by 5 bases and 1 base, with 12 bases remaining between them. Written as DNA, the CDR3 is TGTGCCAGCAGTAGAGAAGGGAGAAGCAATCAGCCCCAGCATTTT. Its protein is CASSREGRSNQPQHF.

This chain joins TRBV5-1 and TRBJ1-2; D possibly corresponds to TRBD1 (6 bases). V was pared by 4 bases and J by 6 bases, with 13 bases between. Germline V CDR1 and CDR2: SGHRS, YFSETQ. The CDR3 length is 13 residues. The CDR3 DNA follows: TGCGCCAGCAGCGCCCGGGACACGCATGGCTACACCTTC. This encodes CASSARDTHGYTF.

This clone was found once. The gene calls are TRBV6-5 and TRBJ2-1; D possibly corresponds to TRBD1 (5 bases). The V end was cut by 7 bases, the J end by 7 bases, with 20 bases between. This CDR3 is 15 amino acids long. Looked up from germline, CDR1 is MNHEY and CDR2 is SVGAGI. CDR3 coding DNA: TGTGCCAGCACGAAAGGGGATCAACCTGGGAATGAGCAGTTCTTC. It yields the protein CASTKGDQPGNEQFF.

About this clone itself: Germline and junction disagree at one end, which may indicate a read error. The chain uses TRBV7-9 and TRBJ2-5; a weak D match, TRBD2 (6 bases). This CDR3 is built from 16 residues. Germline V lookup: CDR1 SEHNR, CDR2 FQNEAQ (reference sequence). The CDR3 sequence is CVSSTTLASEQETQYF. CDR3 sequence (DNA): TGTGTCAGCAGCACGACCCTGGCTAGCGAGCAAGAGACCCAGTACTTC. Looking up the rest from reference TRBV7-9 and TRBJ2-5 gives the full variable domain: DTGVSQNPRHKITKRGQNVTFRCDPISEHNRLYWYRQTLGQGPEFLTYFQNEAQLEKSRLLSDRFSAERPKGSFSTLEIQRTEQGDSAMYLCVSSTTLASEQETQYFGPGTRLLVL.

The J gene is TRBJ2-3, the V gene TRBV3-1 (or the pseudogene TRBV3-2); a weak D match, TRBD2 (7 bases). Between the trimmed V and J ends, which lost 3 bases and 6 bases, there was a span of 19 bases. Germline V CDR1 and CDR2: LGHDT, YNNKEL (reference sequence). The CDR3 is 16 residues long. The CDR3 sequence: CASSHGRGAYRDTQYF. CDR3 in DNA: TGTGCCAGCAGCCATGGACGGGGGGCTTATAGGGATACGCAGTATTTT.

The chain employs TRBV2 and TRBJ2-5, with TRBD2 identical over 10 bases. The CDR3 consists of 14 residues. Germline assignment: CDR1 SNHLY and CDR2 FYNNEI. V was pared by 5 bases and J by 5 bases, with 5 bases of the junction left unmatched. CDR3 coding DNA: TGTGCCAGCAGTCTAGCGGGAGCAGGGGAGACCCAGTACTTC. This sequence encodes CASSLAGAGETQYF.